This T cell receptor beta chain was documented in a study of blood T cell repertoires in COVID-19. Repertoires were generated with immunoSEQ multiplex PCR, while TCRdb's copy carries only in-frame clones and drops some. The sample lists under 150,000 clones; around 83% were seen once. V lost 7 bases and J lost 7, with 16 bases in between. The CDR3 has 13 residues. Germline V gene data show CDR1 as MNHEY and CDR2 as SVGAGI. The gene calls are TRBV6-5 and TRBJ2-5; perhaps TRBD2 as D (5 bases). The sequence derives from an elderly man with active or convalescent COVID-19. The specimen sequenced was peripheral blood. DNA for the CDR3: TGTGCCAGCAAGGGCGCCTCCGCGGGGACCCAGTACTTC. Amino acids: CASKGASAGTQYF.